These T cell receptor beta chains were read from a single sample in a study of blood T cells in healthy people across ages. Each CDR3 protein gets one entry after TCRdb re-called the 5' RACE reads with MiXCR. Found here are around 1.5 million distinct CDR3 sequences, 34% of them singletons; the top ten hold about 11%. Sequenced sample: blood. The receptors come from a woman aged 30 to 39 in good health. CDR3s leave out the opening cysteine and the closing phenylalanine or tryptophan. Fields, in order: CDR3 protein, J gene, D gene, V gene. The D gene is left open where the match is weak.

CDR3aa: ASSPEGLNTEAF
j_gene: TRBJ1-1
d_gene: NA
v_gene: TRBV7-8

CDR3aa: ASSALAGSYEQY
j_gene: TRBJ2-7
d_gene: TRBD2
v_gene: TRBV4-1

CDR3aa: ASSLDLQGKSPLH
j_gene: TRBJ1-6
d_gene: NA
v_gene: TRBV27

CDR3aa: ASSFSQETPY
j_gene: TRBJ2-5
d_gene: NA
v_gene: TRBV5-6

CDR3aa: SARMPGRGETQY
j_gene: TRBJ2-5
d_gene: NA
v_gene: TRBV20-1

CDR3aa: ASSQGSGRADIDEQF
j_gene: TRBJ2-1
d_gene: TRBD2
v_gene: TRBV4-2

CDR3aa: ASSSRAGGAREKLF
j_gene: TRBJ1-4
d_gene: NA
v_gene: TRBV3-1

CDR3aa: SATPKHGLNSPLH
j_gene: TRBJ1-6
d_gene: NA
v_gene: TRBV20-1

CDR3aa: ATSDAYRDRGREQY
j_gene: TRBJ2-7
d_gene: NA
v_gene: TRBV24-1

CDR3aa: ASRGLGGVNTEAF
j_gene: TRBJ1-1
d_gene: NA
v_gene: TRBV28

CDR3aa: ASRRDTGARLGTQY
j_gene: TRBJ2-5
d_gene: NA
v_gene: TRBV6-1

CDR3aa: ASSFRLAGAGEQF
j_gene: TRBJ2-1
d_gene: TRBD2
v_gene: TRBV12-3/TRBV12-4

CDR3aa: ASSLVSGKGNYGYT
j_gene: TRBJ1-2
d_gene: NA
v_gene: TRBV11-2

CDR3aa: ASSPVVKASTDTQY
j_gene: TRBJ2-3
d_gene: NA
v_gene: TRBV7-6

CDR3aa: ASSVAEAGEQY
j_gene: TRBJ2-7
d_gene: NA
v_gene: TRBV9

CDR3aa: ASSSPGVGYEQY
j_gene: TRBJ2-7
d_gene: NA
v_gene: TRBV7-6

CDR3aa: ASSLRDPGNYGQF
j_gene: TRBJ2-1
d_gene: NA
v_gene: TRBV5-1

CDR3aa: ASRGQGTYEQY
j_gene: TRBJ2-7
d_gene: TRBD1
v_gene: TRBV25-1

CDR3aa: SARELGDTQY
j_gene: TRBJ2-3
d_gene: NA
v_gene: TRBV20-1

CDR3aa: AISVTGRLREQY
j_gene: TRBJ2-7
d_gene: NA
v_gene: TRBV10-3

CDR3aa: ASSQIADAYEQY
j_gene: TRBJ2-7
d_gene: NA
v_gene: TRBV4-1

CDR3aa: ASSPPTGRASQETQY
j_gene: TRBJ2-5
d_gene: TRBD2
v_gene: TRBV18

CDR3aa: ASSVGGLNQPQH
j_gene: TRBJ1-5
d_gene: NA
v_gene: TRBV10-2

CDR3aa: ASSLGAGTPSTDTQY
j_gene: TRBJ2-3
d_gene: TRBD2
v_gene: TRBV7-2

CDR3aa: ASGQGRNIQY
j_gene: TRBJ2-4
d_gene: TRBD1
v_gene: TRBV11-2

CDR3aa: ASSKNGNTEAF
j_gene: TRBJ1-1
d_gene: NA
v_gene: TRBV21-1

CDR3aa: AISEPSPAQREVDTQY
j_gene: TRBJ2-3
d_gene: TRBD2
v_gene: TRBV10-3

CDR3aa: ASKGQETQY
j_gene: TRBJ2-5
d_gene: NA
v_gene: TRBV27

CDR3aa: AWSGQYSPFEKLF
j_gene: TRBJ1-4
d_gene: NA
v_gene: TRBV30

CDR3aa: ACSQKEGNSVSTDTQY
j_gene: TRBJ2-3
d_gene: NA
v_gene: TRBV14

CDR3aa: ATRENYGYT
j_gene: TRBJ1-2
d_gene: NA
v_gene: TRBV28

CDR3aa: ASKLAEGNTEAF
j_gene: TRBJ1-1
d_gene: NA
v_gene: TRBV5-1

CDR3aa: ASFIRQEGGANTEAF
j_gene: TRBJ1-1
d_gene: NA
v_gene: TRBV6-2/TRBV6-3

CDR3aa: ASSYYGGLTDTQY
j_gene: TRBJ2-3
d_gene: NA
v_gene: TRBV5-1

CDR3aa: ASSSISPAGGETQY
j_gene: TRBJ2-5
d_gene: TRBD2
v_gene: TRBV7-9

CDR3aa: ASSLVGLAEAGEQF
j_gene: TRBJ2-1
d_gene: TRBD2
v_gene: TRBV7-3

CDR3aa: ASSPSELNSPLH
j_gene: TRBJ1-6
d_gene: NA
v_gene: TRBV19

CDR3aa: AIRGIRQGSSYEQY
j_gene: TRBJ2-7
d_gene: TRBD1
v_gene: TRBV10-3

CDR3aa: ASSRMQETQY
j_gene: TRBJ2-5
d_gene: NA
v_gene: TRBV7-9

CDR3aa: AWSVRKSIEDEQY
j_gene: TRBJ2-7
d_gene: NA
v_gene: TRBV30

CDR3aa: ASRSERGRNQPQH
j_gene: TRBJ1-5
d_gene: TRBD1
v_gene: TRBV6-2/TRBV6-3

CDR3aa: ASSFSAGNNQPQH
j_gene: TRBJ1-5
d_gene: NA
v_gene: TRBV27

CDR3aa: ASSFGLAGGVGETQY
j_gene: TRBJ2-5
d_gene: TRBD2
v_gene: TRBV7-9

CDR3aa: ASSLENIQY
j_gene: TRBJ2-4
d_gene: NA
v_gene: TRBV12-3/TRBV12-4

CDR3aa: ASSLSRGLGNEQF
j_gene: TRBJ2-1
d_gene: TRBD1
v_gene: TRBV11-2

CDR3aa: ASSYSMMRVEQY
j_gene: TRBJ2-7
d_gene: NA
v_gene: TRBV6-5

CDR3aa: ASSEAWGHPEKF
j_gene: TRBJ2-1
d_gene: NA
v_gene: TRBV2